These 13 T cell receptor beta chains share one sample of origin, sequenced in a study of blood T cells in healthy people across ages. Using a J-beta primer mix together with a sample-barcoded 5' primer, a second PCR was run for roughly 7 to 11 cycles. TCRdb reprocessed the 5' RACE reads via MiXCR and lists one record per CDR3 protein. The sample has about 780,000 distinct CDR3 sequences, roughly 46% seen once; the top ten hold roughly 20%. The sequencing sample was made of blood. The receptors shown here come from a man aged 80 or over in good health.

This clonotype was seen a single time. CDR3 DNA: TGCGCCAGCAGCTTGACGCAGGGCCTTATCCAAGAGACCCAGTACTTC. Amino acids: CASSLTQGLIQETQYF. V gene TRBV5-1 combines with J gene TRBJ2-5; D perhaps matches TRBD1 (5 bases). Trimming pared 1 base from V and 1 base from J, leaving 14 bases between. Looked up from germline, CDR1 is SGHRS and CDR2 is YFSETQ. The CDR3 totals 16 residues. The entire variable domain, with the rest obtained from reference TRBV5-1 and TRBJ2-5, is as follows: KAGVTQTPRYLIKTRGQQVTLSCSPISGHRSVSWYQQTPGQGLQFLFEYFSETQRNKGNFPGRFSGRQFSNSRSEMNVSTLELGDSALYLCASSLTQGLIQETQYFGPGTRLLVL.

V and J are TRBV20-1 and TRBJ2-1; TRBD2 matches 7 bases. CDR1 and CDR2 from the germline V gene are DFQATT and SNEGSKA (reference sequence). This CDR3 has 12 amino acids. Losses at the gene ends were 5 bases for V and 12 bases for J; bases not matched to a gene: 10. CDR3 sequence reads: CSAATSRLRQFF. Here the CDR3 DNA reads TGCAGTGCTGCGACTAGCAGGTTAAGGCAGTTCTTC.

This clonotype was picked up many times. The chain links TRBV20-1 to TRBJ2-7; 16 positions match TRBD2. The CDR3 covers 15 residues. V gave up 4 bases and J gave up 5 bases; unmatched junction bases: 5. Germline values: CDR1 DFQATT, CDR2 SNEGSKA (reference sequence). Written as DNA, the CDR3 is TGCAGTGCTATGGGACTAGCGGGAGGGGCGAACGAGCAGTACTTC. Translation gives CSAMGLAGGANEQYF.

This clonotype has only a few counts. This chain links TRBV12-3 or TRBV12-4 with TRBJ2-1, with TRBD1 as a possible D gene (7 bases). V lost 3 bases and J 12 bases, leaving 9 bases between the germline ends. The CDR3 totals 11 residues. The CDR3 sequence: CASSLRDRQFF. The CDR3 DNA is TGTGCCAGCAGTTTGCGGGACAGGCAGTTCTTC.

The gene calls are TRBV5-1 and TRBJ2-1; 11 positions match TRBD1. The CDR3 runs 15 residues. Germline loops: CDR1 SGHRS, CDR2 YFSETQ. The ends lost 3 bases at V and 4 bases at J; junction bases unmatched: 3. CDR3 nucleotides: TGCGCCAGCAGCTGGGGGACAGGGGGGTACAATGAGCAGTTCTTC. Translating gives CASSWGTGGYNEQFF. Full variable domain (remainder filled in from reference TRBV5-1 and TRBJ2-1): KAGVTQTPRYLIKTRGQQVTLSCSPISGHRSVSWYQQTPGQGLQFLFEYFSETQRNKGNFPGRFSGRQFSNSRSEMNVSTLELGDSALYLCASSWGTGGYNEQFFGPGTRLTVL.

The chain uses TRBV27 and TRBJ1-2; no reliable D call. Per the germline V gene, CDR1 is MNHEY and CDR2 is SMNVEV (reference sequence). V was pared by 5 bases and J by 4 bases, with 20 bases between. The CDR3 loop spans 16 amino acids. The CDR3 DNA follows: TGTGCCAGCAGTCCCCACCGCCGGGGAGCGGGCTATGGCTACACCTTC. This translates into CASSPHRRGAGYGYTF.

CDR3 sequence: CASSFRGASQPQHF. DNA for the CDR3: TGTGCCAGCAGTTTCCGAGGGGCGAGTCAGCCCCAGCATTTT. This sequence joins TRBV12-3 or TRBV12-4 and TRBJ1-5; perhaps TRBD1 as D (5 bases). CDR3 length: 14 residues. V lost 3 bases, J lost 6 bases, and 12 bases lay in between.

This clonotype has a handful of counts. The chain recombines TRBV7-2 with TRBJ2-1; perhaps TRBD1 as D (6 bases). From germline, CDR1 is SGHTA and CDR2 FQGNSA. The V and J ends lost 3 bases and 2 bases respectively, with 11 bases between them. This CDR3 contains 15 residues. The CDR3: CASSLSGATYNEQFF. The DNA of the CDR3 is TGTGCCAGCAGCTTGTCAGGGGCAACCTACAATGAGCAGTTCTTC.

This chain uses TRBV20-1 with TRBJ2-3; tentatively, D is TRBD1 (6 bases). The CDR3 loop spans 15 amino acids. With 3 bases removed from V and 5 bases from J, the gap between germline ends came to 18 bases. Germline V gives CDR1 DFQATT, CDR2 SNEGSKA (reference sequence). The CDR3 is CSASIRQGPLDTQYF. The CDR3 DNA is TGCAGTGCTAGCATCCGTCAGGGGCCTCTAGATACGCAGTATTTT.

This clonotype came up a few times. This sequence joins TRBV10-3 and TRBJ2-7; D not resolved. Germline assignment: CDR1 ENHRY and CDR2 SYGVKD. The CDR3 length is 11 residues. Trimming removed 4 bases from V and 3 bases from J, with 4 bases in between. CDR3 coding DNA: TGTGCCATCAGTGGGAACTACGAGCAGTACTTC. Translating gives CAISGNYEQYF.

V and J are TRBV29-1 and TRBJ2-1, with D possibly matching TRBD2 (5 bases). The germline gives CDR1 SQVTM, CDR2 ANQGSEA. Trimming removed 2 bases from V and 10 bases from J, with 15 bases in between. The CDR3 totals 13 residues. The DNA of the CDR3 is TGCAGCGTTGAAAGGTCGAAGCGGCTCGAGCAGTTCTTC. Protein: CSVERSKRLEQFF.

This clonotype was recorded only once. In DNA form, the CDR3 reads TGCAGTGCTAGATTGCCCCGGGGCGTCTACGAGCAGTACTTC. Protein: CSARLPRGVYEQYF. The V and J genes are TRBV20-1 and TRBJ2-7, with D possibly called TRBD1 or TRBD2 (5 bases each). Germline CDR1 reads DFQATT; CDR2 reads SNEGSKA (reference sequence). Trimming removed 2 bases from V and 3 bases from J, with 14 bases in between. The CDR3 extends over 14 amino acids.

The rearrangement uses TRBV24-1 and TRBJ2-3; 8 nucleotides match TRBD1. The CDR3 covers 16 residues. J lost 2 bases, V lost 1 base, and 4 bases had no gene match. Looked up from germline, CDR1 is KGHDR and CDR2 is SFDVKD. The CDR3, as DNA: TGTGCCACCAGTGATTTAGGGGACAGGCCCACAGATACGCAGTATTTT. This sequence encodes CATSDLGDRPTDTQYF.